This T cell receptor beta chain was sequenced in a study of CD8 T cells in Susac syndrome. Germline values: CDR1 LNHNV, CDR2 YYDKDF (reference sequence). V was clipped by 2 bases and J by 6 bases; unmatched bases: 8. The CDR3 covers 17 residues. RNA in amounts of about 0.5 to 1 ug was reverse transcribed with random hexamers. TCRdb ran MiXCR on the immunoSEQ multiplex PCR reads and lists one entry per CDR3 protein. Here the sample spans 70,000 to 100,000 distinct CDR3 sequences, approximately 96% being singletons. Sequencing was performed on CD8+ T cells from PBMCs. The receptor was isolated from a human donor with Susac syndrome. The chain links TRBV15 to TRBJ2-1, with 12 positions matching TRBD2. DNA for the CDR3: TGTGCCACCAGCAGATACACCCTAGCGGGGGGGCCCAATGAGCAGTTCTTC. This encodes CATSRYTLAGGPNEQFF.